Listed here is a single T cell receptor (beta chain). PCR involved 60 Vbeta and 13 Jbeta primers. Per the authors' pipeline: An analysis performed later counted 70 million to 90 million unique TCR beta chains (roughly 11 million of them shared). Produced via immunoSEQ multiplex PCR; TCRdb's table is partial and in-frame only. V, J and clone size reflect that table, while D and trimming were determined from the DNA. This table holds 150,000 to 200,000 clones, 84% found once. This sample is drawn from a study of cytomegalovirus exposure and HLA in healthy donors. The sequence was collected from a boy aged 5 to 17 in good health and CMV-seronegative. The sequenced material came from PBMCs.

CDR3 nucleotide sequence: TGCGCCACAAGAACCCCACAATTTACAGATACGCAGTATTTT. Amino acids: CATRTPQFTDTQYF. The chain combines TRBV10-2 with TRBJ2-3, with unresolved D. The CDR3 totals 14 residues. V was pared by 10 bases and J by 3 bases, with 17 bases between. Per germline, CDR1 WSHSY and CDR2 SAAADI.